This T cell receptor beta chain stems from a study of blood T cell repertoires in COVID-19. Study-wide background: Some COVID-19 samples were acute and others convalescent; all came from the United States, Italy and Spain. PBMCs, B-cell-depleted T cells, or T cells were the source of the cDNA or gDNA that made up the material.

As originally analysed: Nucleated cell number was recorded as an estimate derived from reference gene primer amplification. Clones were read by immunoSEQ multiplex PCR, and TCRdb kept only the in-frame ones, dropping some. D and trimming come from the DNA, and the V and J calls and clone size come from that table. Of under 100,000 clones in the sample, 81% are singletons; the top ten hold 25%. Germline CDR1 MNHNY, CDR2 SVGAGI (reference sequence). The CDR3 covers 15 residues. V was pared by 5 bases and J by 3 bases, with 16 bases between. The clonotype comes from a man aged 80 or over with active or convalescent COVID-19. The V and J genes are TRBV6-6 and TRBJ1-2; no firm D call. The sequencing input was peripheral blood. In nucleotides, the CDR3 is TGTGCCAGCAGTCCCCCCGGGGATCGGGACTATGGCTACACCTTC. Its translation: CASSPPGDRDYGYTF.